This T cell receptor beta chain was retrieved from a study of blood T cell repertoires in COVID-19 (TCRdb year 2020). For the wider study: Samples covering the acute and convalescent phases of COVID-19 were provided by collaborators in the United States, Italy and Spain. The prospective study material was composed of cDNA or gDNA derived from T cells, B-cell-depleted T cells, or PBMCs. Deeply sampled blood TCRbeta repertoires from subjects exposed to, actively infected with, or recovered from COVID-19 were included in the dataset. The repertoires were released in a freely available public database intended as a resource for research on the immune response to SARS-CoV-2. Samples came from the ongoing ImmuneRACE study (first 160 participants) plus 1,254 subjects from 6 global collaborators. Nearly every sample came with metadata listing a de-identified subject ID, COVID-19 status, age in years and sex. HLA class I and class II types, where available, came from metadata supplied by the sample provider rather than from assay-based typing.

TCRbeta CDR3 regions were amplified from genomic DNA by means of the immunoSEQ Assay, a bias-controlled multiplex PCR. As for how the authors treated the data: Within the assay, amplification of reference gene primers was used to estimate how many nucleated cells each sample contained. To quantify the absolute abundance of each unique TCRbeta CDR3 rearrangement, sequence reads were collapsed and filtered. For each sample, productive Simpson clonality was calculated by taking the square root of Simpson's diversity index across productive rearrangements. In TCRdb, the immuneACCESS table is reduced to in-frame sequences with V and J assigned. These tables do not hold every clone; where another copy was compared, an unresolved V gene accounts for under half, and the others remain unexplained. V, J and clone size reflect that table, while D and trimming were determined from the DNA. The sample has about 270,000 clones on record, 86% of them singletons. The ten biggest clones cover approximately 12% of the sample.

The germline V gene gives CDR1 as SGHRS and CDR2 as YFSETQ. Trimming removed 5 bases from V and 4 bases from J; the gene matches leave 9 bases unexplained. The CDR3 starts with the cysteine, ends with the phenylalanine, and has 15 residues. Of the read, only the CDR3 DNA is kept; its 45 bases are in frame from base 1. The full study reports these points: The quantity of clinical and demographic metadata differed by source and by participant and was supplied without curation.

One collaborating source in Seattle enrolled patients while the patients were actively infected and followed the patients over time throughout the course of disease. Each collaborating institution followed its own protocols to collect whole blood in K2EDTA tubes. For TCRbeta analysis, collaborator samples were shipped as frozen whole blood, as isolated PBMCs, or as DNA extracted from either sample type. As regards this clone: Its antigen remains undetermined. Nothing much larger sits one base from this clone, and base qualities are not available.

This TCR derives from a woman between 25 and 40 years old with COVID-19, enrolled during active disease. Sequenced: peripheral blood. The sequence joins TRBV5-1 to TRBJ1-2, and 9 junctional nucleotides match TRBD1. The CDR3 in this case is CASRPPGQGIYGYTF. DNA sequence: TGCGCCAGCAGACCTCCGGGACAGGGAATCTATGGCTACACCTTC.